This T cell receptor beta chain was captured in a study of blood T cell repertoires in COVID-19. In the authors' workflow: From reference gene primer amplification, estimates of nucleated cell counts were derived. Generated by immunoSEQ multiplex PCR, the TCRdb table keeps only in-frame clones and is missing some. The D gene and trimming were derived from the DNA, and the V and J assignments and clone size from that table. The table has about 16,000 clones, approximately 92% seen once. The CDR3 totals 15 residues. Germline V gene lookup returns CDR1 SGHTA and CDR2 FQGNSA. V was pared by 1 base and J by 4 bases, with 13 bases between.

The sample consisted of peripheral blood. This receptor was taken from a human donor with active COVID-19. The donor label of this sample is uncertain. The J gene is TRBJ2-5, the V gene TRBV7-2; tentative D call: TRBD1 (5 bases). Written as DNA, the CDR3 is TGTGCCAGCAGCTTAGGGAGAATTCAGGGAGAGACCCAGTACTTC. Its translation is CASSLGRIQGETQYF.